One sample yielded the 11 T cell receptor beta chains listed below, sequenced in a study of T cell responses to AZD1222 COVID-19 vaccine. The protocol was immunoSEQ multiplex PCR, while the TCRdb copy is restricted to in-frame clones and leaves out a portion. This sample carries 95,000 to 110,000 clones, around nine tenths of them seen once, and the ten largest clones take 4.8%. Specimen: peripheral blood, collected 28 days after the second AZD1222 dose. The receptor set was obtained from an adult who received the AZD1222 COVID-19 vaccine.

V is TRBV3-1 (or the pseudogene TRBV3-2) and J is TRBJ2-2; TRBD2 matches at 8 bases. This CDR3 has 21 residues. The germline CDR1 and CDR2 sequences are LGHDT and YNNKEL (reference sequence). Trimming took 2 bases from V and 0 from J; bases not matched to a gene: 17. In nucleotides, the CDR3 is TGTGCCAGCAGCCAACCGTACAGGACTAGCCGTAGTGGCCCGAACACCGGGGAGCTGTTTTTT. Translating gives CASSQPYRTSRSGPNTGELFF.

The chain is built from TRBV6-5 and TRBJ1-1; 11 bases map to TRBD1. Germline CDR1 MNHEY, CDR2 SVGAGI. The V gene end was trimmed by 6 bases and the J gene end by 3 bases; junction bases not matched to a gene: 6. This CDR3 spans 15 amino acids. The CDR3: CASRGQGEGDTEAFF. CDR3 bases: TGTGCCAGCAGGGGACAGGGGGAGGGGGACACTGAAGCTTTCTTT.

V usage is TRBV4-1 and J usage is TRBJ1-4; D is unclear. Trimming stripped 1 base from V and 8 bases from J, with 11 bases between. This CDR3 has 14 residues. In germline, CDR1 is MGHRA, CDR2 YSYEKL. Here the CDR3 DNA reads TGCGCCAGCAGCCAAGTAACCGAGGAGGAAAAACTGTTTTTT. Encoded protein: CASSQVTEEEKLFF.

The chain employs TRBV24-1 and TRBJ2-7; no clear D gene. The germline V gene encodes CDR1 KGHDR and CDR2 SFDVKD. The CDR3 runs to 11 residues. The V end lost 1 base, the J end lost 7 bases, and 4 bases lay between the germline ends. The CDR3, as DNA: TGTGCCACCAGTGATTTAAGGGAGCAGTACTTC. Translating it yields CATSDLREQYF.

The V call is TRBV12-5, the J call TRBJ1-5; D gene uncertain. Germline V gives CDR1 LGHNT, CDR2 FRNRAP. V was cut by 7 bases and J by 6 bases, with 16 bases left in between. This CDR3 contains 14 residues. The CDR3 is CASAANEVGQPQHF. The CDR3 DNA reads TGTGCTAGTGCCGCGAATGAAGTCGGTCAGCCCCAGCATTTT.

This clone has only a few counts. The chain couples TRBV3-1 (or the pseudogene TRBV3-2) to TRBJ1-5; no reliable D call. Trimming took off 4 bases at V and 2 bases at J, with 12 bases between the two ends. There are 15 residues in the CDR3. CDR1 and CDR2 (germline): LGHDT, YNNKEL (reference sequence). The CDR3 DNA reads TGTGCCAGCAGCCCGTCAGCTACCCGCAATCAGCCCCAGCATTTT. Translation gives CASSPSATRNQPQHF.

The chain uses TRBV10-2 and TRBJ2-3; no reliable D call. Trimming took off 4 bases at V and 7 bases at J, with 9 bases between the two ends. This CDR3 is 12 amino acids long. Germline V CDR1 and CDR2: WSHSY, SAAADI. DNA for the CDR3: TGCGCCAGCAGTGTAACCGCAAATACGCAGTATTTT. Translating it yields CASSVTANTQYF.

The V gene is TRBV6-1, the J gene TRBJ1-2, with a tentative D call TRBD1 (6 bases). The CDR3 extends over 14 amino acids. The V gene's germline CDR1 is MNHNS and CDR2 SASEGT. The ends were cut back, 3 bases at V and 2 bases at J, with 10 bases in the middle. Here the CDR3 DNA reads TGTGCCAGCAGTGAGGGGGCTGCGAACTATGGCTACACCTTC. This sequence encodes CASSEGAANYGYTF.

The chain recombines TRBV2 with TRBJ2-1; 7 nucleotides line up with TRBD2. Germline V CDR1 and CDR2: SNHLY, FYNNEI. The V and J ends lost 1 base and 3 bases, in that order; junction bases with no gene match: 3. This CDR3 is built from 15 residues. This CDR3 reads CASSEGGGYYNEQFF. In nucleotides, the CDR3 is TGTGCCAGCAGTGAAGGCGGGGGATACTACAATGAGCAGTTCTTC.

This clone was found once. This chain joins TRBV9 and TRBJ2-7; possibly TRBD1 for D (6 bases). The CDR3 contains 14 residues. Trimming stripped 5 bases from V and 0 bases from J, with 12 bases between. Germline CDR1 reads SGDLS; CDR2 reads YYNGEE. The CDR3 is CASSPTGDSYEQYF. Here the CDR3 DNA reads TGTGCCAGCAGTCCGACAGGTGACTCCTACGAGCAGTACTTC.

The V call is TRBV6-5, the J call TRBJ1-5; possible D gene TRBD1, 5 bases. V lost 4 bases and J 2 bases, leaving 9 bases between the germline ends. The germline gives CDR1 MNHEY, CDR2 SVGAGI. The CDR3 is 14 residues long. The CDR3 DNA reads TGTGCCAGCAGTTCGGGGCGACGCAATCAGCCCCAGCATTTT. Amino acids: CASSSGRRNQPQHF.